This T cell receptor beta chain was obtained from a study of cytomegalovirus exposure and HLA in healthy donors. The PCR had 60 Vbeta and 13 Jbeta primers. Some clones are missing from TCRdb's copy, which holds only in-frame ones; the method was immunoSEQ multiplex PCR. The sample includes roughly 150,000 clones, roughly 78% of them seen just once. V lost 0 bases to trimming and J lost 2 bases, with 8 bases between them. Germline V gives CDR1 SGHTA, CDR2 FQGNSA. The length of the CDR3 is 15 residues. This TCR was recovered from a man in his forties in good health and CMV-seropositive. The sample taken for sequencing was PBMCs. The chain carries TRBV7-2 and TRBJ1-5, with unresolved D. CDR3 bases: TGTGCCAGCAGCTTAGCCGGGAGAGGCAATCAGCCCCAGCATTTT. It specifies CASSLAGRGNQPQHF.